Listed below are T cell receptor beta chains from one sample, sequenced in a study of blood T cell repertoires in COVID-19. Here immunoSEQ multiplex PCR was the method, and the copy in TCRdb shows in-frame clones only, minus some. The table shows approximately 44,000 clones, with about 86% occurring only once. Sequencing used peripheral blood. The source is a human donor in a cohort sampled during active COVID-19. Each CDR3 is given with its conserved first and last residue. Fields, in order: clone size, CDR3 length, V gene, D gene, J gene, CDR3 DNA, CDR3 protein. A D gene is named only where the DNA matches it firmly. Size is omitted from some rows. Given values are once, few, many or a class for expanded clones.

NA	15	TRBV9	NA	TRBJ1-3	TGTGCCAGCAGTGAGGGGGGGGCCTCTGGAAACACCATATATTTT	CASSEGGASGNTIYF
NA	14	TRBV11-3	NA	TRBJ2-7	TGTGCCAGCAGCTTAGAGGGCAGTTCCTACGAGCAGTACTTC	CASSLEGSSYEQYF
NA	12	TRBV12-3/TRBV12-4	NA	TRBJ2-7	TGTGCCAGCAGTCACAACCCCTACGAGCAGTACTTC	CASSHNPYEQYF
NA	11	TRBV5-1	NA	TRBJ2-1	TGCGCCAGCACCCGGGGTAATGAGCAGTTCTTC	CASTRGNEQFF
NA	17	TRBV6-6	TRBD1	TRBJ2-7	TGTGCCAGCAGTCAGGACCCTCCGGGACAGGGGACCTACGAGCAGTACTTC	CASSQDPPGQGTYEQYF
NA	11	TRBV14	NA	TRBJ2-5	TGTGCCAGCAGCCACGAGGAGACCCAGTACTTC	CASSHEETQYF
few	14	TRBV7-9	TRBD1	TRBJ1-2	TGTGCCAGCAGCTCCGGACAGGGCTTCTATGGCTACACCTTC	CASSSGQGFYGYTF
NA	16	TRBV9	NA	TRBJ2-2	TGTGCCAGCAGTGCAGGGGCCCCTATAAACACCGGGGAGCTGTTTTTT	CASSAGAPINTGELFF
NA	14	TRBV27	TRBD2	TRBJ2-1	TGTGCCAGCAGCCCCGGGACTATACCCCATGAGCAGTTCTTC	CASSPGTIPHEQFF
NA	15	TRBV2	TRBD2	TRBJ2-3	TGTGCCAGCAGCCGACTAGCGGGGGGTCATGATACGCAGTATTTT	CASSRLAGGHDTQYF
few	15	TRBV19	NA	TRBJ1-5	TGTGCCAGTAACCGAATCAGGGGATCCAATCAGCCCCAGCATTTT	CASNRIRGSNQPQHF
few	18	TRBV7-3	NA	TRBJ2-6	TGTGCCAGCAGCCCATGGTCAGGCCTCTCCTCTGGGGCCAACGTCCTGACTTTC	CASSPWSGLSSGANVLTF
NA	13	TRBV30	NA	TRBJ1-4	TGTGCCTGGAATCTTCCGGCCAGGACAGAACTGTTTTTT	CAWNLPARTELFF
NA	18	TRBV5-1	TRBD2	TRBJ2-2	TGCGCCAGCAGCTTTGGACTAGCGGGGTCTCCGAACACCGGGGAGCTGTTTTTT	CASSFGLAGSPNTGELFF
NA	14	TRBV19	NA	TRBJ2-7	TGTGCCAGTAGTATAATCGCGGGGGCCAACGAGCAGTACTTC	CASSIIAGANEQYF
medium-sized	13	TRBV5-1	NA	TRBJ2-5	TGCGCCAGCAAGGACATCGGCCAAGAGACCCAGTACTTC	CASKDIGQETQYF
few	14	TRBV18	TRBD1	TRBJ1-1	TGTGCCAGCTCAAAGGACAGGGGGAACACTGAAGCTTTCTTT	CASSKDRGNTEAFF
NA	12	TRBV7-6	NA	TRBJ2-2	TGTGCCAGCAGCCTAAACACCGGGGAGCTGTTTTTT	CASSLNTGELFF
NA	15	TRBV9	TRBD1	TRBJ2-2	TGTGCCAGCAGCGTAGGGGGACAGGGCACCGGGGAGCTGTTTTTT	CASSVGGQGTGELFF
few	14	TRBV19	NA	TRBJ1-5	TGTGCCAGTAGTATTTGGGGGGTCGGTCAGCCCCAGCATTTT	CASSIWGVGQPQHF
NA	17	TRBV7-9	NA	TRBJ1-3	TGTGCCAGCAGCTTATTCGCAGGTTCCGCCGAAGGAAACACCATATATTTT	CASSLFAGSAEGNTIYF
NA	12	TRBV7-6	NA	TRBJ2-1	TGTGCCAGCAGCTCGAGTTCCAATGAGCAGTTCTTC	CASSSSSNEQFF
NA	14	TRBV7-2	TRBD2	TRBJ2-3	TGTGCCAGCAGCTTAGGCGGGGGGGCAGCTACGCAGTATTTT	CASSLGGGAATQYF
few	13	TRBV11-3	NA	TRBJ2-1	TGTGCCAGCAGCTTAGTTCCCGCGGGTGAGCAGTTCTTC	CASSLVPAGEQFF
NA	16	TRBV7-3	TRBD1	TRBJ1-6	TGTGCCAGCAGCTTAACTGGGGACAGAGTTAATTCACCCCTCCACTTT	CASSLTGDRVNSPLHF
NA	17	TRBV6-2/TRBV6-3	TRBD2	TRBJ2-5	TGTGCCAGCAGCCGGGGACTAGCGGGGGCAAGCGTGGAGACCCAGTACTTC	CASSRGLAGASVETQYF
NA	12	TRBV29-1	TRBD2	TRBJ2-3	TGCAGCGTGGGACTAGCCTCAGATACGCAGTATTTT	CSVGLASDTQYF
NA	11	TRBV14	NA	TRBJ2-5	TGTGCCAGCAGCTCCGGTTGGACCCAGTACTTC	CASSSGWTQYF
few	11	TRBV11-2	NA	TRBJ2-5	TGTGCCAGCAGCTACAGGGGAGGCTTTGACTTC	CASSYRGGFDF
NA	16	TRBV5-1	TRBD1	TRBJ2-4	TGCGCCAGCAGCTTGGTGTCAGGGGGCAGCCAAAACATTCAGTACTTC	CASSLVSGGSQNIQYF
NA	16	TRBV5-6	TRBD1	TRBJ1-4	TGTGCCAGCAGCTATACAGGGGATTGGGGGGATGAAAAACTGTTTTTT	CASSYTGDWGDEKLFF
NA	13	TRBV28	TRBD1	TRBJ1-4	TGTGCCAGCAGAAATCAGGGGGATGAAAAACTGTTTTTT	CASRNQGDEKLFF
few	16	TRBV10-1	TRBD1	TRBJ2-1	TGCGCCAGCAGTTACCTCCGGGACAGGGGGTTAAATGAGCAGTTCTTC	CASSYLRDRGLNEQFF
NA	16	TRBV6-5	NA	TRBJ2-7	TGTGCCAGCAGTTTTTCGGGGAGACGGGCTAGCTACGAGCAGTACTTC	CASSFSGRRASYEQYF
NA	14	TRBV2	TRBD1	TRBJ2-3	TGTGCCAGCAGTGGACAGGGGGCGCGGGATACGCAGTATTTT	CASSGQGARDTQYF
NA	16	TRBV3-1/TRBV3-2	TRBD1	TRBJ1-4	TGTGCCAGCAGCCCCCTCAGTGGGACAGGGGGTGAAAAACTGTTTTTT	CASSPLSGTGGEKLFF
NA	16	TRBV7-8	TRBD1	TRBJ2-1	TGTGCCAGCAGCTTAGATGGGACAGGCTCCTACAATGAGCAGTTCTTC	CASSLDGTGSYNEQFF
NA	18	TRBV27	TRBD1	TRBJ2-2	TGTGCCAGCAGTTTAAAGAACCCAGACAGGGGGGAGACCGGGGAGCTGTTTTTT	CASSLKNPDRGETGELFF
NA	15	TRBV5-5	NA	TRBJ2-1	TGTGCCAGCAGCTTCGGGACTGACTTCTACAATGAGCAGTTCTTC	CASSFGTDFYNEQFF
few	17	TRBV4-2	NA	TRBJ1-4	TGTGCCAGCAGCCAATTACGAGGGAGATCCGATAATGAAAAACTGTTTTTT	CASSQLRGRSDNEKLFF
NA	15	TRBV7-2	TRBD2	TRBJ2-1	TGTGCCAGCAGCCGTACTAGCGGGGGGCCCAATGAGCAGTTCTTC	CASSRTSGGPNEQFF
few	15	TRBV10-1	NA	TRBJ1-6	TGCGCCAGCAGTGAAGGCGCCTACGGGAATTCACCCCTCCACTTT	CASSEGAYGNSPLHF
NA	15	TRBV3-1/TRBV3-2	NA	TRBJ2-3	TGTGCCAGCAGCCCCGGAGCGGGCCTCACAGATACGCAGTATTTT	CASSPGAGLTDTQYF
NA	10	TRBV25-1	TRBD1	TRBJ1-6	TGTGACAGGGGGCCTTCACCCCTCCACTTT	CDRGPSPLHF
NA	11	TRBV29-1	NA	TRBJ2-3	TGCAGCGTGGAGACCACAGATACGCAGTATTTT	CSVETTDTQYF
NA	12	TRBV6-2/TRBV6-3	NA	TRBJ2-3	TGTGCCAGCAGTTACGATCGGGATACGCAGTATTTT	CASSYDRDTQYF
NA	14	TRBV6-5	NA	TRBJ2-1	TGTGCCAGCAGTTCTGTGTCGACTGGCGCTGAGCAGTTCTTC	CASSSVSTGAEQFF
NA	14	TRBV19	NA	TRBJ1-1	TGTGCCAGTAGTATCGATAGACAGGTCTCTGAAGCTTTCTTT	CASSIDRQVSEAFF
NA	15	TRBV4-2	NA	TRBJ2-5	TGTGCCAGCAGCCAGGAACTAGGCCGAGAAGAGACCCAGTACTTC	CASSQELGREETQYF
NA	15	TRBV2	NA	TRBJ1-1	TGTGCCAGCAGCTTCGGTGGCAGGATGAACACTGAAGCTTTCTTT	CASSFGGRMNTEAFF
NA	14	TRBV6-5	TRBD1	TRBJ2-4	TGTGCCAGCAGGACCGGGACAGGGAAAAACATTCAGTACTTC	CASRTGTGKNIQYF
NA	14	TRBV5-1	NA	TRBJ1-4	TGCGCCAGCAGCCCGAGGGTTGCTAATGAAAAACTGTTTTTT	CASSPRVANEKLFF
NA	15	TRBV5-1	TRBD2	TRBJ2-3	TGCGCCAGCAGCAGGGCGCGGGGGGAGGAAGATACGCAGTATTTT	CASSRARGEEDTQYF
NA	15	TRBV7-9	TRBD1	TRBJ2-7	TGTGCCAGCAGCTTAAGGGGACAGATGGTCTACGAGCAGTACTTC	CASSLRGQMVYEQYF
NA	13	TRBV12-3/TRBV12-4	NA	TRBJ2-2	TGTGCCAGCAGTGTACAGGGTCCCGGGGAGCTGTTTTTT	CASSVQGPGELFF